Below, 31 T cell receptor beta chains from the same sample are listed, as sequenced in a study of T cells in narcolepsy. Some clones are missing from TCRdb's copy, which holds only in-frame ones; the method was immunoSEQ multiplex PCR. The sample has tens of thousands of clones; 87% are singletons. Sequenced input: CD45RA- memory CD4+ T cells from PBMCs. These receptors were obtained from a human donor with narcolepsy.

The chain joins TRBV28 to TRBJ1-6; 7 bases are shared with TRBD1. Losses at the gene ends were 5 bases for V and 8 bases for J; bases not matched to a gene: 6. Germline V gene sequence: CDR1 MDHEN, CDR2 SYDVKM. The CDR3 length is 14 residues. CDR3: CASSPTTGHSPLHF. Here the CDR3 DNA reads TGTGCCAGCAGTCCAACGACAGGGCATTCACCCCTCCACTTT. Full variable domain (rest looked up from reference TRBV28 and TRBJ1-6): DVKVTQSSRYLVKRTGEKVFLECVQDMDHENMFWYRQDPGLGLRLIYFSYDVKMKEKGDIPEGYSVSREKKERFSLILESASTNQTSMYLCASSPTTGHSPLHFGNGTRLTVT.

This rearrangement joins TRBV4-2 to TRBJ2-1, with TRBD2 identical over 13 bases. The V gene's germline CDR1 is LGHNA and CDR2 YNFKEQ. This CDR3 spans 17 amino acids. After removal of 0 bases from V and 1 base from J, the junction contained 0 bases not matched to a gene. The CDR3: CASSQELAGGSYNEQFF. Here the CDR3 DNA reads TGTGCCAGCAGCCAAGAACTAGCGGGAGGGTCCTACAATGAGCAGTTCTTC.

The chain combines TRBV1 with TRBJ2-3; TRBD2, the table's D call, was not compared with the DNA. TRBV1 is annotated as a pseudogene. The CDR3 covers 12 residues. CDR3 protein: CTSSHDIAGQYF. The DNA for the CDR3 is TGCACCAGCAGTCACGATATAGCGGGTCAGTATTTT.

This clone is a singleton in its sample. V usage is TRBV9 and J usage is TRBJ1-6; D not certain. The CDR3 consists of 16 residues. V shed 4 bases and J shed 0 bases, with 11 bases lying between them. Germline lookup yields CDR1 SGDLS and CDR2 YYNGEE. CDR3 amino acids: CASSTGASSYNSPLHF. Written as DNA, the CDR3 is TGTGCCAGCAGCACGGGTGCTAGCTCCTATAATTCACCCCTCCACTTT.

The chain joins TRBV6-6 to TRBJ2-7, with D possibly TRBD2 on 6 matching bases. This CDR3 has 14 residues. Germline assignment: CDR1 MNHNY and CDR2 SVGAGI (reference sequence). The V gene lost 1 base and the J gene lost 2 bases, with 9 bases spanning the gap. In DNA form, the CDR3 reads TGTGCCAGCAGTTACTACGGGGGACCCTACGAGCAGTACTTC. As protein: CASSYYGGPYEQYF.

This clone was recorded a few times. The chain is built from TRBV5-1 and TRBJ1-2; TRBD1 aligns across 9 bases. From germline, CDR1 is SGHRS and CDR2 YFSETQ. This CDR3 region has 14 residues. J lost 3 bases, V lost 5 bases, and 5 bases had no gene match. CDR3 loop: CASSSRTGDYGYTF. CDR3 bases: TGCGCCAGCAGTTCGAGGACAGGGGACTATGGCTACACCTTC.

The chain employs TRBV4-1 and TRBJ1-5; 7 nucleotides align to TRBD1. CDR3 length: 16 residues. Germline CDR1 is MGHRA and CDR2 is YSYEKL. With 4 bases clipped from V and 0 bases from J, the junction kept 6 bases outside the gene matches. The CDR3 DNA is TGCGCCAGCAGCCGACAGGGAGGCTATAGCAATCAGCCCCAGCATTTT. Protein: CASSRQGGYSNQPQHF.

The chain joins TRBV5-4 to TRBJ2-7; 14 nucleotides line up with TRBD2. CDR1 SGHNT and CDR2 YYREEE come from the germline V gene (reference sequence). V was pared by 4 bases and J by 3 bases, with 3 bases of the junction left unmatched. The CDR3 length is 15 residues. The CDR3 DNA reads TGTGCCAGCAGCGCGGGACTAGCGGGGGACTACGAGCAGTACTTC. Translating it yields CASSAGLAGDYEQYF.

The V and J genes are TRBV4-2 and TRBJ1-4; 7 positions agree with TRBD1. Germline assignment: CDR1 LGHNA and CDR2 YNFKEQ. The length of the CDR3 is 18 residues. V lost 0 bases and J lost 0; bases outside the gene matches: 7. The CDR3 coding sequence is TGTGCCAGCAGCCAAGACCCTACAGGGGTGTCAACTAATGAAAAACTGTTTTTT. Translated: CASSQDPTGVSTNEKLFF.

This sequence joins TRBV4-1 and TRBJ1-2; possibly TRBD1 for D (5 bases). V was shortened by 3 bases and J by 4 bases, with 6 bases between the two germline ends. The CDR3 extends over 12 amino acids. CDR1 and CDR2 from the germline V gene are MGHRA and YSYEKL. The CDR3 sequence: CASSQGVYGYTF. Here the CDR3 DNA reads TGCGCCAGCAGCCAGGGGGTCTATGGCTACACCTTC.

On this clone: The identical CDR3 is also encoded by other nucleotide sequences in the sample. The J gene is TRBJ2-7, the V gene TRBV7-2, with D unclear. Germline CDR1 SGHTA, CDR2 FQGNSA. The CDR3 runs to 13 residues. V lost 5 bases, J lost 3 bases, and 11 bases lay in between. The DNA for the CDR3 is TGTGCCAGCAGCCCAATAAGGGACTACGAGCAGTACTTC. Residues: CASSPIRDYEQYF.

The rearrangement uses TRBV7-9 and TRBJ2-7; D is perhaps TRBD2 (6 bases). Germline V CDR1 and CDR2: SEHNR, FQNEAQ (reference sequence). Trimming pared 1 base from V and 2 bases from J, leaving 12 bases between. The CDR3 is 15 residues long. CDR3 region: CASSLEGGTTYEQYF. In DNA form, the CDR3 reads TGTGCCAGCAGCTTAGAAGGCGGGACGACCTACGAGCAGTACTTC. Variable domain in full (rest from reference TRBV7-9 and TRBJ2-7): DTGVSQNPRHKITKRGQNVTFRCDPISEHNRLYWYRQTLGQGPEFLTYFQNEAQLEKSRLLSDRFSAERPKGSFSTLEIQRTEQGDSAMYLCASSLEGGTTYEQYFGPGTRLTVT.

The J gene is TRBJ2-3, the V gene TRBV7-2; 9 bases align to TRBD1. This CDR3 has 15 amino acids. Germline V CDR1 and CDR2: SGHTA, FQGNSA. Unmatched junction bases numbered 2, after V lost 4 bases and J lost 0 bases. The CDR3 region is CASSSGQGSTDTQYF. The DNA for the CDR3 is TGTGCCAGCAGCTCGGGACAGGGTAGCACAGATACGCAGTATTTT.

The chain is built from TRBV10-3 and TRBJ2-2; D is unresolved. The V end lost 3 bases, the J end lost 5 bases, and 7 bases lay between the germline ends. CDR3 length equals 13 residues. Germline lookup yields CDR1 ENHRY and CDR2 SYGVKD. As DNA, the CDR3 is TGTGCCATCAGTGATAGGGATACCGGGGAGCTGTTTTTT. This codes for CAISDRDTGELFF.

This chain links TRBV4-3 with TRBJ2-7; no firm D call. The CDR3 length is 16 residues. Germline values: CDR1 LGHNA, CDR2 YSLEER. Trimming cost V 0 bases and J 2 bases, with 14 bases left between them. CDR3 in DNA: TGCGCCAGCAGCCAAGAGATCTCGACCTCAACCTACGAGCAGTACTTC. It yields the protein CASSQEISTSTYEQYF.

This clone was detected only once. The chain employs TRBV19 and TRBJ1-2; possibly TRBD1 for D (5 bases). The CDR3 length is 13 residues. V shed 6 bases and J shed 4 bases, with 12 bases lying between them. Per the germline V gene, CDR1 is LNHDA and CDR2 is SQIVND (reference sequence). CDR3 in DNA: TGTGCCAGTAGCGCAGGGAGGGCCTATGGCTACACCTTC. This codes for CASSAGRAYGYTF.

This chain links TRBV6-5 with TRBJ1-1; D is possibly TRBD1 (5 bases). This CDR3 has 13 residues. Germline V CDR1 and CDR2: MNHEY, SVGAGI. V gave up 6 bases and J gave up 4 bases, with 12 bases separating them. CDR3 nucleotides: TGTGCCAGCAGGCCCAGGGTTGCCACTGAAGCTTTCTTT. As protein: CASRPRVATEAFF.

The chain links TRBV4-3 to TRBJ2-2, with D tentatively TRBD2 (5 bases). The germline V gene has CDR1 LGHNA and CDR2 YSLEER. V shed 1 base and J shed 7 bases, with 16 bases lying between them. The CDR3 totals 16 residues. The CDR3 coding sequence is TGCGCCAGCAGCCAAGTCGCCCTACTAGGAGGCGGGGAGCTGTTTTTT. Translation: CASSQVALLGGGELFF.

A note on this clone: Germline and junction disagree at one end, which may indicate a read error. The chain has TRBV19 and TRBJ1-2; the D gene is possibly TRBD1 (6 bases). This CDR3 region has 18 residues. Germline-derived CDR1 and CDR2 are LNHDA and SQIVND (reference sequence). In nucleotides, the CDR3 is TGTTCCAGTAGTATGGCCCTCCGGACGGGACAAAGTGCGAATGGCTACACCTTC. Its protein product is CSSSMALRTGQSANGYTF. Combining the CDR3 with reference TRBV19 and TRBJ1-2 gives the whole variable domain DGGITQSPKYLFRKEGQNVTLSCEQNLNHDAMYWYRQDPGQGLRLIYYSQIVNDFQKGDIAEGYSVSREKKESFPLTVTSAQKNPTAFYLCSSSMALRTGQSANGYTFGSGTRLTVV.

The V call is TRBV2, the J call TRBJ1-5; D unclear. CDR1 SNHLY and CDR2 FYNNEI come from the germline V gene. Trimming took 6 bases from V and 6 from J, leaving 15 bases between them. The CDR3 loop spans 14 amino acids. DNA for the CDR3: TGTGCCAGCAGGCGCTGGCAGGAGGGTCAGCCCCAGCATTTT. Protein sequence: CASRRWQEGQPQHF.

The chain uses TRBV10-3 and TRBJ2-1; D might be TRBD2 (6 bases). This CDR3 region has 13 residues. Germline CDR1 reads ENHRY; CDR2 reads SYGVKD. V lost 2 bases to trimming and J lost 7 bases, with 9 bases between them. The chain's CDR3 is CAISEVRGNEQFF. CDR3 DNA: TGTGCCATCAGTGAGGTGCGGGGAAATGAGCAGTTCTTC.

The chain joins TRBV7-9 to TRBJ2-7, with 7 bases fitting TRBD1. V shed 6 bases and J 5 bases; nucleotides not matched to a gene: 10. This CDR3 is built from 14 residues. The germline V gene has CDR1 SEHNR and CDR2 FQNEAQ (reference sequence). The CDR3 DNA reads as TGTGCCAGCAGTTACGAGGGGGCGCGCGACGAGCAGTACTTC. This codes for CASSYEGARDEQYF. The full variable domain, completed using reference TRBV7-9 and TRBJ2-7, is DTGVSQNPRHKITKRGQNVTFRCDPISEHNRLYWYRQTLGQGPEFLTYFQNEAQLEKSRLLSDRFSAERPKGSFSTLEIQRTEQGDSAMYLCASSYEGARDEQYFGPGTRLTVT.

This chain joins TRBV7-3 and TRBJ1-6; 7 bases line up with TRBD1. Germline V lookup: CDR1 SGHTA, CDR2 FQGTGA. The CDR3 contains 15 residues. Unmatched junction bases numbered 5, after V lost 3 bases and J lost 6 bases. CDR3 residues: CASSLDRSFNSPLHF. CDR3 DNA sequence: TGTGCCAGCAGCTTGGACAGGAGCTTTAATTCACCCCTCCACTTT. Supplemented by reference TRBV7-3 and TRBJ1-6, the full variable domain reads GAGVSQTPSNKVTEKGKYVELRCDPISGHTALYWYRQSLGQGPEFLIYFQGTGAADDSGLPNDRFFAVRPEGSVSTLKIQRTERGDSAVYLCASSLDRSFNSPLHFGNGTRLTVT.

The V call is TRBV7-3, the J call TRBJ2-3; a possible D gene is TRBD1 (6 bases). The CDR3 extends over 17 amino acids. Germline loops: CDR1 SGHTA, CDR2 FQGTGA. The V end lost 1 base, the J end lost 0 bases, and 14 bases lay between the germline ends. The CDR3 bases are TGTGCCAGCAGCTTAAAGCGCGTGGGGGCAAGCACAGATACGCAGTATTTT. This sequence encodes CASSLKRVGASTDTQYF.

The genes are TRBV13 and TRBJ2-2; 8 nucleotides match TRBD2. Germline V gene lookup returns CDR1 PRHDT and CDR2 FYEKMQ (reference sequence). The CDR3 contains 16 residues. The junction had 1 base not matched to a gene; V was cut back by 1 base and J by 0 bases. The CDR3 region has the DNA TGTGCCAGCAGCTTAGACGGGGGGGCGAACACCGGGGAGCTGTTTTTT. This codes for CASSLDGGANTGELFF.

The CDR3 here is CASSLDFGSQYF. CDR3 nucleotide sequence: TGTGCCAGCAGCTTAGATTTCGGGTCTCAGTACTTC. The chain is built from TRBV11-3 and TRBJ2-7; D is ambiguous. V was shortened by 0 bases and J by 10 bases, with 10 bases between the two germline ends. CDR1 and CDR2 from the germline V gene are SGHNT and YENEEA. The CDR3 runs 12 residues. Full variable domain (outside the CDR3, taken from reference TRBV11-3 and TRBJ2-7): EAGVVQSPRYKIIEKKQPVAFWCNPISGHNTLYWYLQNLGQGPELLIRYENEEAVDDSQLPKDRFSAERLKGVDSTLKIQPAELGDSAVYLCASSLDFGSQYFGPGTRLTVT.

V is TRBV7-2 and J is TRBJ2-3; D possibly corresponds to TRBD1 (5 bases). V was cut by 4 bases and J by 4 bases, with 12 bases left in between. Germline loops: CDR1 SGHTA, CDR2 FQGNSA. CDR3 size: 14 residues. This CDR3 reads CASSSRRVADTQYF. CDR3 nucleotide sequence: TGTGCCAGCAGCTCACGCAGGGTTGCAGATACGCAGTATTTT. Supplemented by reference TRBV7-2 and TRBJ2-3, the full variable domain reads GAGVSQSPSNKVTEKGKDVELRCDPISGHTALYWYRQSLGQGLEFLIYFQGNSAPDKSGLPSDRFSAERTGGSVSTLTIQRTQQEDSAVYLCASSSRRVADTQYFGPGTRLTVL.

The chain joins TRBV30 to TRBJ2-4; the D gene could be TRBD1 or TRBD2 (6 bases each). The CDR3 consists of 16 residues. V dropped 2 bases and J dropped 0 bases, with 14 bases sitting between them. The V gene's germline CDR1 is GTSNPN and CDR2 SVGIG (reference sequence). In DNA form, the CDR3 reads TGTGCCTGGAGTCGGGGGCTCAACGTAGCCAAAAACATTCAGTACTTC. It codes for CAWSRGLNVAKNIQYF.

The chain recombines TRBV30 with TRBJ1-3; D uncertain. Trimming left V 3 bases short and J 0 bases short, with 9 bases between. Germline CDR1 reads GTSNPN; CDR2 reads SVGIG (reference sequence). There are 14 residues in the CDR3. The CDR3 is CAWSPSPSGNTIYF. CDR3 bases: TGTGCCTGGAGCCCGAGCCCCTCTGGAAACACCATATATTTT.

The V call is TRBV15, the J call TRBJ2-5; TRBD2 matches at 12 bases. The CDR3 loop spans 15 amino acids. With V trimmed by 1 base and J by 4 bases, 1 base remained unmatched. Germline V gene sequence: CDR1 LNHNV, CDR2 YYDKDF (reference sequence). The CDR3 reads CATSRGGLAGETQYF. CDR3 DNA sequence: TGTGCCACCAGCAGAGGGGGACTAGCGGGAGAGACCCAGTACTTC.

This clone came up once. J is TRBJ2-5 and V is TRBV7-2; D unresolved. The germline V and J ends were trimmed by 0 bases and 2 bases, with 13 bases remaining between them. The CDR3 spans 16 residues. CDR1 and CDR2 (germline): SGHTA, FQGNSA. CDR3 nucleotide sequence: TGTGCCAGCAGCTTAGCCCCCTCCCAGTGGCAAGAGACCCAGTACTTC. Translating it yields CASSLAPSQWQETQYF.